The following is a T cell receptor (beta chain) sequence with its context. Its antigen target is currently unknown. Base qualities are not provided; no much larger clone lies one nucleotide away. CDR1 and CDR2 are drawn from the germline V gene: SGHTA, FQGNSA. The CDR3 covers 15 residues, taking in both the cysteine and the phenylalanine. Just CDR3 DNA is preserved here, 45 bases in frame from base 1. V sheds 1 base and J sheds 2 bases, leaving 10 bases between their ends. The entry originates in a study of blood T cell repertoires in COVID-19 (dated by TCRdb to about 2020). About the investigation overall: Samples from collaborators originated in the United States, Italy and Spain and spanned both the acute and convalescent phases of COVID-19. The material from the prospective study consisted of cDNA or gDNA derived from T cells, B-cell-depleted T cells, or PBMCs. The dataset comprised deeply sampled blood TCRbeta repertoires from subjects exposed to, actively infected with, or recovered from COVID-19. A freely available public database, intended as a resource for researchers studying the immune response to SARS-CoV-2, is where the repertoires were released. The samples were drawn from the first 160 participants of the ongoing ImmuneRACE study and from 950 to 1,500 subjects provided by 6 global collaborators. Nearly every sample came with metadata listing a de-identified subject ID, COVID-19 status, age in years and sex. Where available, HLA class I and class II types were obtained from metadata supplied by the sample provider rather than from assay-based typing.

A second Seattle source provided samples from volunteer blood donors who had recovered from COVID-19. Collaborating institutions collected whole blood in K2EDTA tubes following their own protocols. Collaborator samples were shipped for TCRbeta analysis as frozen whole blood, isolated PBMCs, or DNA extracted from either sample type. The paper's findings and limits, for the study overall: Clinical and demographic metadata were provided uncurated, with the amount varying by source and participant.

The immunoSEQ Assay, a bias-controlled multiplex PCR, was used to amplify TCRbeta CDR3 regions from genomic DNA. The published analysis was carried out like this. Nucleated cell counts per sample were estimated from amplification of reference gene primers within the assay. To quantify the absolute abundance of each unique TCRbeta CDR3 rearrangement, sequence reads were collapsed and filtered. For each sample, productive Simpson clonality was calculated by taking the square root of Simpson's diversity index across productive rearrangements. TCRdb took over this immuneACCESS table, retaining in-frame rearrangements with V and J assigned. Such tables are incomplete; in checked studies, under half of the missing clones stem from an unresolved V gene, and the remainder is unexplained. That table furnishes V, J and clone size, whereas the DNA furnished D and trimming. In this sample the table shows 190,000 or so clones, 85% to 90% of which occur a single time. The ten top clones hold approximately 0.93% of the sample.

This receptor chain uses TRBV7-2 and TRBJ2-3, with the D gene not clear enough to name. Sequencing was performed on peripheral blood. The receptor comes from a woman younger than 30 who had recovered from COVID-19. Here is the DNA: TGTGCCAGCAGCTTAGTTTCTAGTCCCACAGATACGCAGTATTTT. Translated, this gives CASSLVSSPTDTQYF. This CDR3, with the reference TRBV7-2 and TRBJ2-3 proteins standing in past its ends, gives the full variable domain GAGVSQSPSNKVTEKGKDVELRCDPISGHTALYWYRQSLGQGLEFLIYFQGNSAPDKSGLPSDRFSAERTGGSVSTLTIQRTQQEDSAVYLCASSLVSSPTDTQYFGPGTRLTVL.